These 20 T cell receptor beta chains came from one sample sequenced in a study of cytomegalovirus exposure and HLA in healthy donors. The PCR ran on 60 Vbeta and 13 Jbeta primers. Method: immunoSEQ multiplex PCR; TCRdb's copy keeps in-frame clones and lacks some. The data hold nearly 110,000 clones, with 82% observed a single time. Sequencing input: PBMCs. These TCRs come from a man aged 25-45 years in good health and CMV-seropositive.

J is TRBJ1-6 and V is TRBV6-1; D ambiguous. The V gene lost 5 bases and the J gene lost 9 bases, with 5 bases spanning the gap. This CDR3 region has 11 residues. The V gene's germline CDR1 is MNHNS and CDR2 SASEGT. The CDR3 nucleotides are TGTGCCAGCAGTCCCGGTTCACCCCTCCACTTT. Protein sequence: CASSPGSPLHF.

V gene TRBV5-1 combines with J gene TRBJ2-5; 8 bases are shared with TRBD2. The germline V gene encodes CDR1 SGHRS and CDR2 YFSETQ. Unmatched junction bases numbered 12, after V lost 4 bases and J lost 4 bases. The length of the CDR3 is 16 residues. The CDR3 DNA follows: TGCGCCAGCAGCCCGGTATCGGGGGGGAGGAGAGAGACCCAGTACTTC. Translating it yields CASSPVSGGRRETQYF.

The chain employs TRBV19 and TRBJ1-5; possible D gene TRBD1, 5 bases. The V end lost 1 base, the J end lost 5 bases, and 6 bases lay between the germline ends. The CDR3 extends over 13 amino acids. Germline CDR1 LNHDA, CDR2 SQIVND (reference sequence). The DNA for the CDR3 is TGTGCCAGTAGTATAGTACAGGATCAGCCCCAGCATTTT. Its translation is CASSIVQDQPQHF.

The chain links TRBV7-9 to TRBJ1-6; TRBD1 aligns across 8 bases. The CDR3 is made up of 14 amino acids. V was clipped by 5 bases and J by 11 bases; unmatched bases: 8. Germline assignment: CDR1 SEHNR and CDR2 FQNEAQ (reference sequence). This CDR3 is CASSPDRARTPLHF. Written as DNA, the CDR3 is TGTGCCAGCAGCCCGGACAGGGCTCGGACACCCCTCCACTTT.

This rearrangement joins TRBV7-2 to TRBJ2-7; 7 positions agree with TRBD2. Germline V gene sequence: CDR1 SGHTA, CDR2 FQGNSA. The CDR3 totals 16 residues. The junction had 5 bases not matched to a gene; V was cut back by 0 bases and J by 0 bases. The CDR3 reads CASSLAGGVSSYEQYF. CDR3 DNA: TGTGCCAGCAGCTTAGCGGGGGGGGTAAGCTCCTACGAGCAGTACTTC.

This chain connects TRBV6-1 to TRBJ1-5; D might be TRBD1 (6 bases). CDR1 is MNHNS, CDR2 SASEGT, per germline. With 7 bases removed from V and 4 bases from J, the gap between germline ends came to 14 bases. There are 14 residues in the CDR3. The CDR3: CASKSAQGNQPQHF. Written as DNA, the CDR3 is TGTGCCAGCAAAAGTGCTCAGGGGAATCAGCCCCAGCATTTT.

The chain has TRBV5-1 and TRBJ1-2; D possibly corresponds to TRBD1 (5 bases). Germline V gives CDR1 SGHRS, CDR2 YFSETQ. Trimming removed 0 bases at V and 2 bases at J, with 5 bases between. This CDR3 region has 13 residues. This CDR3 reads CASSLGQNYGYTF. CDR3 nucleotides: TGCGCCAGCAGCTTGGGACAGAACTATGGCTACACCTTC.

J is TRBJ2-2 and V is TRBV7-8; D is possibly TRBD2 (7 bases). There are 16 residues in the CDR3. The V and J ends lost 2 bases and 6 bases respectively, with 16 bases between them. Looked up from germline, CDR1 is SGHVS and CDR2 is FQNEAQ. The CDR3 reads CASSLRNGGPAGELFF. As DNA, the CDR3 is TGTGCCAGCAGCTTACGAAACGGGGGGCCGGCCGGGGAGCTGTTTTTT.

The V gene is TRBV5-1, the J gene TRBJ2-3, with a weak D call TRBD2 (6 bases). The germline V gene encodes CDR1 SGHRS and CDR2 YFSETQ. The CDR3 has 14 amino acids. V lost 3 bases, J lost 2 bases, and 10 bases lay in between. The CDR3 here is CASSSTGVTDTQYF. Written as DNA, the CDR3 is TGCGCCAGCAGCTCAACGGGGGTCACAGATACGCAGTATTTT.

This clone was found once. V gene TRBV10-2 combines with J gene TRBJ2-3; 8 bases are a match to TRBD2. The germline V gene has CDR1 WSHSY and CDR2 SAAADI. This CDR3 contains 13 residues. V lost 6 bases and J lost 4; bases outside the gene matches: 3. CDR3 amino acids: CASRQRGSDTQYF. CDR3 nucleotide sequence: TGCGCCAGCAGGCAGCGGGGGTCAGATACGCAGTATTTT.

V and J are TRBV10-1 and TRBJ1-5; D ambiguous. The V end was cut by 0 bases, the J end by 6 bases, with 9 bases between. CDR3 length: 14 amino acids. Germline-derived CDR1 and CDR2 are WNHNN and SYGVQD (reference sequence). CDR3 residues: CASSESSEIQPQHF. CDR3 nucleotide sequence: TGCGCCAGCAGTGAGTCGTCGGAGATTCAGCCCCAGCATTTT.

This chain links TRBV27 with TRBJ1-2, with D possibly matching TRBD1 (5 bases). The CDR3 contains 13 residues. CDR1 is MNHEY and CDR2 is SMNVEV in the germline V gene (reference sequence). V was shortened by 1 base and J by 3 bases, with 6 bases between the two germline ends. CDR3 loop: CASSLWGDYGYTF. CDR3 DNA sequence: TGTGCCAGCAGTTTATGGGGGGACTATGGCTACACCTTC.

This chain uses TRBV6-4 with TRBJ2-2; possible D gene TRBD2, 6 bases. The CDR3 totals 14 residues. V gave up 6 bases and J gave up 7 bases, with 15 bases separating them. In germline, CDR1 is MRHNA, CDR2 SNTAGT. CDR3 nucleotides: TGTGCCAGCAGCGGGTCCCAGGAGGGCGGGGAGCTGTTTTTT. Residues: CASSGSQEGGELFF.

In nucleotides, the CDR3 is TGTGCCAGCAGTCCGGTTCCTTACAATGAGCAGTTCTTC. Protein: CASSPVPYNEQFF. The V gene is TRBV2, the J gene TRBJ2-1; D remains ambiguous. This CDR3 is built from 13 residues. The V and J ends lost 5 bases and 4 bases respectively, with 9 bases between them. The germline gives CDR1 SNHLY, CDR2 FYNNEI.

This clone was picked up one time. CDR3: CAWELAGNTYEQYF. CDR3 coding DNA: TGTGCCTGGGAACTAGCGGGGAACACCTACGAGCAGTACTTC. This chain joins TRBV30 and TRBJ2-7; 10 nucleotides match TRBD2. Trimming at V came to 5 bases and at J to 2 bases, leaving 6 bases not matched to a gene. There are 14 residues in the CDR3. Looked up from germline, CDR1 is GTSNPN and CDR2 is SVGIG (reference sequence).

V is TRBV19 and J is TRBJ1-3; 8 bases line up with TRBD1. Looked up from germline, CDR1 is LNHDA and CDR2 is SQIVND (reference sequence). The CDR3 spans 14 residues. V was pared by 7 bases and J by 0 bases, with 2 bases of the junction left unmatched. The CDR3 sequence is CASKGQVSGNTIYF. CDR3 coding DNA: TGTGCCAGTAAGGGACAGGTCTCTGGAAACACCATATATTTT. The full variable domain, with the rest looked up from reference TRBV19 and TRBJ1-3, is DGGITQSPKYLFRKEGQNVTLSCEQNLNHDAMYWYRQDPGQGLRLIYYSQIVNDFQKGDIAEGYSVSREKKESFPLTVTSAQKNPTAFYLCASKGQVSGNTIYFGEGSWLTVV.

The DNA of the CDR3 is TGTGCCAGCAGTTCACAGGGTAGCTCCTACGAGCAGTACTTC. Protein sequence: CASSSQGSSYEQYF. The chain employs TRBV2 and TRBJ2-7; perhaps TRBD1 as D (6 bases). Trimming shortened V by 5 bases and J by 0 bases, and 11 bases separated the two germline ends. CDR1 SNHLY and CDR2 FYNNEI come from the germline V gene. The length of the CDR3 is 14 residues.

As for this clone: Mismatch with germline at one junction end may stem from a read error. The V gene is TRBV7-7, the J gene TRBJ2-3, with a weak D call TRBD2 (7 bases). Germline V gene sequence: CDR1 SSHAT, CDR2 FNYEAQ (reference sequence). This CDR3 has 18 amino acids. DNA of the CDR3: TGTGCCAGCGAAAAAGGGGGGGGGAGAGTGCAGTCGACAGGTACGCAGTATTTT. It is translated as CASEKGGGRVQSTGTQYF.

The rearrangement links TRBV5-1 to TRBJ2-5, with a weak D call TRBD1 (6 bases). This CDR3 has 14 amino acids. Germline values: CDR1 SGHRS, CDR2 YFSETQ. With 5 bases removed from V and 3 bases from J, the gap between germline ends came to 14 bases. In DNA form, the CDR3 reads TGCGCCAGCAGTGGCCGGGCAGGGGAAGAGACCCAGTACTTC. This translates into CASSGRAGEETQYF.

This chain connects TRBV12-5 to TRBJ2-7; 7 bases are shared with TRBD2. This CDR3 has 17 amino acids. Germline V lookup: CDR1 LGHNT, CDR2 FRNRAP. V was pared by 0 bases and J by 0 bases, with 8 bases of the junction left unmatched. The CDR3 DNA reads as TGTGCTAGTGGTTTGGTACTTTCAGCGGGGAGCTCCTACGAGCAGTACTTC. Translating gives CASGLVLSAGSSYEQYF.